The 17 T cell receptor beta chains below come from one sample, sequenced in a study of blood T cell repertoires in COVID-19 (dated by TCRdb to 2020 to 2022). Receptors were amplified or captured by the immunoSEQ multiplex PCR assay. TCRdb provides this immuneACCESS table in a form limited to in-frame rearrangements. Some clones are lacking; in checked studies, under half of them reflect an unresolved V gene, and why the rest are absent is not known. Across this sample there are approximately 240,000 clones, with 79% seen only once. 4% of the sample is in the top ten clones. The sequenced material came from peripheral blood. These TCRs come from a woman aged 40 to 50 with active or convalescent COVID-19.

The chain joins TRBV5-5 to TRBJ2-2; D gene unclear. The CDR3 length is 16 residues. The germline CDR1 and CDR2 sequences are SGHKS and YYEKEE (reference sequence). Deletions cut 4 bases from V and 0 bases from J, with 13 bases between. CDR3 in DNA: TGTGCCAGCAGCCTTGGCATCCTTACGAACACCGGGGAGCTGTTTTTT. This codes for CASSLGILTNTGELFF.

This clone has just one count. The V and J genes are TRBV9 and TRBJ2-1; TRBD1 agrees at 8 bases. The germline CDR1 and CDR2 sequences are SGDLS and YYNGEE. The CDR3 runs 16 residues. Trimming took 0 bases from V and 8 from J; bases not matched to a gene: 10. The CDR3 region is CASSVALDRVTHEQFF. The CDR3, as DNA: TGTGCCAGCAGCGTAGCTTTGGACAGGGTCACTCATGAGCAGTTCTTC.

The chain has TRBV12-5 and TRBJ2-1; D is ambiguous. The V gene lost 2 bases and the J gene lost 2 bases, with 7 bases spanning the gap. This CDR3 is built from 14 residues. Germline CDR1 reads LGHNT; CDR2 reads FRNRAP. CDR3 region: CASGLPDPYNEQFF. In DNA form, the CDR3 reads TGTGCTAGTGGTTTGCCAGATCCCTACAATGAGCAGTTCTTC.

The chain recombines TRBV3-1 (or the pseudogene TRBV3-2) with TRBJ2-7, with 10 positions matching TRBD1. Trimming at V came to 4 bases and at J to 4 bases, leaving 4 bases not matched to a gene. Germline CDR1 is LGHDT and CDR2 is YNNKEL (reference sequence). The CDR3 has 14 residues. CDR3 DNA sequence: TGTGCCAGCAGCCCTCGACAGGGGGCGTACGAGCAGTACTTC. This gives the protein CASSPRQGAYEQYF.

The rearrangement links TRBV28 to TRBJ2-5; D gene unclear. The V end lost 3 bases, the J end lost 2 bases, and 4 bases lay between the germline ends. The germline V gene encodes CDR1 MDHEN and CDR2 SYDVKM. The CDR3 sequence is 12 residues long. CDR3 DNA: TGTGCCAGCAGTTTCGGGCAAGAGACCCAGTACTTC. It encodes CASSFGQETQYF.

The chain is built from TRBV19 and TRBJ2-1; a possible D gene is TRBD2 (5 bases). This CDR3 has 15 residues. Germline-derived CDR1 and CDR2 are LNHDA and SQIVND (reference sequence). V lost 1 base, J lost 4 bases, and 11 bases lay in between. The CDR3 DNA sequence: TGTGCCAGTAGTATAGTTAGTGGACTGTACAATGAGCAGTTCTTC. Translated, it gives CASSIVSGLYNEQFF.

The chain recombines TRBV3-1 (or the pseudogene TRBV3-2) with TRBJ2-7; 11 bases are shared with TRBD1. This CDR3 has 15 amino acids. The germline CDR1 and CDR2 sequences are LGHDT and YNNKEL (reference sequence). The ends lost 2 bases at V and 9 bases at J; junction bases unmatched: 9. This CDR3 is CASSQTGTGGYWQYF. CDR3 DNA sequence: TGTGCCAGCAGCCAAACCGGGACAGGGGGTTATTGGCAGTACTTC.

The V and J genes are TRBV7-2 and TRBJ1-1, with 8 bases that match TRBD1. V lost 0 bases and J lost 4; bases outside the gene matches: 7. The CDR3 sequence is 16 residues long. CDR1 SGHTA and CDR2 FQGNSA come from the germline V gene. The CDR3 region has the DNA TGTGCCAGCAGCTTAGCGGCAGGGGGCCAGGGCACTGAAGCTTTCTTT. It specifies CASSLAAGGQGTEAFF.

This clone has only a few counts. V usage is TRBV9 and J usage is TRBJ2-1, with 8 bases aligning to TRBD2. The CDR3 loop spans 15 amino acids. Germline V gene data show CDR1 as SGDLS and CDR2 as YYNGEE. V was clipped by 4 bases and J by 4 bases; unmatched bases: 7. CDR3 residues: CASSSGGGGYNEQFF. CDR3 DNA: TGTGCCAGCAGCTCCGGAGGCGGGGGGTACAATGAGCAGTTCTTC.

The chain has TRBV7-8 and TRBJ1-2; D is unresolved. The germline V and J ends were trimmed by 1 base and 4 bases, with 16 bases remaining between them. The CDR3 runs 16 residues. Germline values: CDR1 SGHVS, CDR2 FQNEAQ. As DNA, the CDR3 is TGTGCCAGCAGCTTAGTTCCCCCTACTATCTCCTATGGCTACACCTTC. It yields the protein CASSLVPPTISYGYTF.

This chain links TRBV7-9 with TRBJ2-1; D is unresolved. V was clipped by 5 bases and J by 5 bases, with 7 bases between them. CDR3 size: 12 residues. The V gene's germline CDR1 is SEHNR and CDR2 FQNEAQ (reference sequence). Here the CDR3 reads CASSQPNNEQFF. Written as DNA, the CDR3 is TGTGCCAGCAGCCAACCTAACAATGAGCAGTTCTTC.

This chain links TRBV30 with TRBJ1-4, with 11 bases that match TRBD1. This CDR3 is built from 13 residues. From germline, CDR1 is GTSNPN and CDR2 SVGIG (reference sequence). V shed 5 bases, J shed 8 bases, and the junction held 4 bases outside the gene matches. CDR3 amino acids: CAWGQGAKEKLFF. The CDR3, as DNA: TGTGCCTGGGGACAGGGGGCGAAGGAAAAACTGTTTTTT.

This chain connects TRBV5-1 to TRBJ2-3; 7 bases line up with TRBD1. Losses at the gene ends were 0 bases for V and 3 bases for J; bases not matched to a gene: 7. The CDR3 has 16 residues. CDR1 SGHRS and CDR2 YFSETQ come from the germline V gene. The CDR3 sequence is CASSLVAGGGTDTQYF. The CDR3 nucleotides are TGCGCCAGCAGCTTGGTTGCAGGGGGTGGAACAGATACGCAGTATTTT.

This clone was detected ten times or more. V gene TRBV11-2 combines with J gene TRBJ2-5; tentative D call: TRBD1 (6 bases). This CDR3 is built from 14 residues. CDR1 is SGHAT and CDR2 is FQNNGV in the germline V gene. The V and J ends lost 4 bases and 5 bases respectively, with 14 bases between them. This CDR3 reads CASSSTGRGETQYF. In DNA form, the CDR3 reads TGTGCCAGCAGCTCTACAGGAAGGGGGGAGACCCAGTACTTC.

V is TRBV2 and J is TRBJ1-1, with 7 bases fitting TRBD1. Germline V gene lookup returns CDR1 SNHLY and CDR2 FYNNEI. The junction had 5 bases not matched to a gene; V was cut back by 7 bases and J by 0 bases. The CDR3 contains 14 residues. The CDR3 DNA follows: TGTGCCAGCAAGGGGACAGCCATGAACACTGAAGCTTTCTTT. This translates into CASKGTAMNTEAFF.

In this sample, this clone turned up a few times. V usage is TRBV5-1 and J usage is TRBJ2-1; 9 positions agree with TRBD2. With 4 bases clipped from V and 3 bases from J, the junction kept 8 bases outside the gene matches. CDR3 length: 16 amino acids. Germline-derived CDR1 and CDR2 are SGHRS and YFSETQ. The CDR3 DNA reads TGCGCCAGCAGCCCGACTAGCGGTCTCAACTACAATGAGCAGTTCTTC. It translates to CASSPTSGLNYNEQFF.

The chain is built from TRBV29-1 and TRBJ1-1; 10 nucleotides align to TRBD1. Looked up from germline, CDR1 is SQVTM and CDR2 is ANQGSEA. V gave up 4 bases and J gave up 7 bases; unmatched junction bases: 3. The CDR3 has 12 residues. The chain's CDR3 is CSVGGQGIEAFF. In nucleotides, the CDR3 is TGCAGCGTTGGGGGACAGGGGATTGAAGCTTTCTTT.